This entry features one T cell receptor beta chain sequence. The data were obtained in a study of shared clonotypes between healthy human individuals. Produced via immunoSEQ multiplex PCR; TCRdb's table is partial and in-frame only. The data show more than 600,000 clones, 90% to 95% seen once. CD8 cells classed as naive were CD45RO-negative and positively selected for CCR7, excluding terminally differentiated effector memory CD45RA+ cells. In germline, CDR1 is LGHNA, CDR2 YNFKEQ. The V end lost 5 bases, the J end lost 4 bases, and 20 bases lay between the germline ends. CDR3 length equals 16 residues.

The receptor was derived from a man aged 25-45 years in good health. Sample: naive CD8+ T cells sorted from blood. The J gene is TRBJ1-1, the V gene TRBV4-2; D possibly corresponds to TRBD1 (5 bases). CDR3 nucleotides: TGTGCCAGCAGCAAAGTCATAGGGGATAGGGGCACTGAAGCTTTCTTT. Its translation: CASSKVIGDRGTEAFF.